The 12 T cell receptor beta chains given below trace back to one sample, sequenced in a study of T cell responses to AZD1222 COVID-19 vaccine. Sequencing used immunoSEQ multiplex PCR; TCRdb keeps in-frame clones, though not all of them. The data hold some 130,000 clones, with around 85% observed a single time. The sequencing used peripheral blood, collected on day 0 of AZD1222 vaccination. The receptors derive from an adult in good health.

The CDR3 protein is CASSPKGGAGSGELFF. CDR3 nucleotide sequence: TGCGCCAGCAGCCCCAAGGGCGGTGCGGGGTCCGGGGAGCTGTTTTTT. The rearrangement joins TRBV5-1 to TRBJ2-2; tentatively, D is TRBD2 (6 bases). Germline V gene data show CDR1 as SGHRS and CDR2 as YFSETQ. V was pared by 4 bases and J by 6 bases, with 19 bases between. This CDR3 is built from 16 residues.

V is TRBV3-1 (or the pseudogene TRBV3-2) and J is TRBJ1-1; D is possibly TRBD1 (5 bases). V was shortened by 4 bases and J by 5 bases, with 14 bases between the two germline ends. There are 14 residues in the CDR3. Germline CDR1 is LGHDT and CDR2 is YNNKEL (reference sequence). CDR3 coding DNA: TGTGCCAGCAGCCCCCCGGGGCGTGGGACTGAAGCTTTCTTT. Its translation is CASSPPGRGTEAFF.

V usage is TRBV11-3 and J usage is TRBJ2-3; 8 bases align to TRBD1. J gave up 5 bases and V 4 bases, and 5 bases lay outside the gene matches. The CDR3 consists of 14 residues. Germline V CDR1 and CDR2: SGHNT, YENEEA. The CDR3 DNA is TGTGCCAGCAGCTCTCAGGGGGCTGGAGATACGCAGTATTTT. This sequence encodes CASSSQGAGDTQYF.

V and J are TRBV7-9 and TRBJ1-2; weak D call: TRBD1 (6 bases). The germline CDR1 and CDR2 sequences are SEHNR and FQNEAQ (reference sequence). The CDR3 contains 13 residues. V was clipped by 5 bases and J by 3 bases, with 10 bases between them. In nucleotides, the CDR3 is TGTGCCAGCAGCCCCCGGACAGACTATGGCTACACCTTC. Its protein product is CASSPRTDYGYTF.

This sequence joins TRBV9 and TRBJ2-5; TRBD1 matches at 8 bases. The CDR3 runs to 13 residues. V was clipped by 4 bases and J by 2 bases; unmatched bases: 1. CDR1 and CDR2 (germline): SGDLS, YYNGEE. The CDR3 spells CASSRDRQETQYF. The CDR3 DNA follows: TGTGCCAGCAGCCGGGACAGGCAAGAGACCCAGTACTTC.

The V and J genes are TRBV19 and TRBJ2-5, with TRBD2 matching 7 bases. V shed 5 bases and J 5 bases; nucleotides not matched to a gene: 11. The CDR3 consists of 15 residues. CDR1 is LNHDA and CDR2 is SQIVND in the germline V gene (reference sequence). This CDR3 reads CASSEGTGGGETQYF. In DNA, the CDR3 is TGTGCCAGTAGTGAGGGTACGGGAGGAGGGGAGACCCAGTACTTC.

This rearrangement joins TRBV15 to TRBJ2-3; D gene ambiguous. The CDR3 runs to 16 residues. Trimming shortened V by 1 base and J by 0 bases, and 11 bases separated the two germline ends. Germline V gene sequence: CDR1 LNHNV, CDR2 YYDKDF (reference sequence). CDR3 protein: CATSRGLGSSTDTQYF. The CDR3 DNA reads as TGTGCCACCAGCAGAGGGTTGGGCTCAAGCACAGATACGCAGTATTTT.

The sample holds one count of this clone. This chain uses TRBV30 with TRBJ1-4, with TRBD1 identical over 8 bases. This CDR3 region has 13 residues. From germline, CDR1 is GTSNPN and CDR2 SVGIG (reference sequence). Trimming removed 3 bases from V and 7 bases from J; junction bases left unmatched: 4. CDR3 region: CAWRKDRGEKLFF. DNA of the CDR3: TGTGCCTGGAGGAAAGACAGGGGTGAAAAACTGTTTTTT.

The chain's CDR3 is CASSRNTGELFF. The CDR3, as DNA: TGTGCCAGCTCCCGTAACACCGGGGAGCTGTTTTTT. V is TRBV18 and J is TRBJ2-2; D call uncertain. Germline loops: CDR1 KGHSH, CDR2 LQKENI. V lost 6 bases, J lost 2 bases, and 4 bases lay in between. This CDR3 comprises 12 residues.

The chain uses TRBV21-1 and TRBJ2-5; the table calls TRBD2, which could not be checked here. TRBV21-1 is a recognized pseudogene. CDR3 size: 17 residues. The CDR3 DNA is TGTGCCAGCAGCAAAGTAGGAACTAGCGGGAGGGGGAAGACCCAGTACTTC. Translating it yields CASSKVGTSGRGKTQYF.

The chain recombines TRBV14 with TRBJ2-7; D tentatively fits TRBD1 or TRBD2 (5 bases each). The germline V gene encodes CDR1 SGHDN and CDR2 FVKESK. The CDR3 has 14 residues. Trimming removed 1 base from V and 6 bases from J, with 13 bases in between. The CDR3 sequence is CASSQVRGAGEQYF. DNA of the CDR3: TGTGCCAGCAGCCAAGTACGGGGCGCGGGCGAGCAGTACTTC.

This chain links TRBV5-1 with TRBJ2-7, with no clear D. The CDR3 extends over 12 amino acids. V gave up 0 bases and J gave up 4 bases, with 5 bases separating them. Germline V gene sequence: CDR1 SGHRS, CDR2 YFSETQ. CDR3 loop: CASSLVGYEQYF. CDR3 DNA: TGCGCCAGCAGCTTGGTGGGGTACGAGCAGTACTTC.